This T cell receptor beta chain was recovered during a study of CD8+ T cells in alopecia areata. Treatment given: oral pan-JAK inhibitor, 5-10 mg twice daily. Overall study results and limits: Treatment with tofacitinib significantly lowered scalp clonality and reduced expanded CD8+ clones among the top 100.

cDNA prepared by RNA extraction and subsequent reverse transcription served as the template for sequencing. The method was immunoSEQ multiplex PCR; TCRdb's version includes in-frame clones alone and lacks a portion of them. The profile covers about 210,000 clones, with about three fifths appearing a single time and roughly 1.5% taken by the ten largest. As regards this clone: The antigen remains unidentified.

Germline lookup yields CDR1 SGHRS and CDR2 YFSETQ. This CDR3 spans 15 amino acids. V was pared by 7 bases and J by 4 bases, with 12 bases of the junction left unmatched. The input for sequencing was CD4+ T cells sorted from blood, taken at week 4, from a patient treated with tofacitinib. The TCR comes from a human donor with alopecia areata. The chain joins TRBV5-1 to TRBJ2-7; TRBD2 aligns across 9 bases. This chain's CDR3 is CASQQSPSGDYEQYF. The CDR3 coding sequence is TGCGCCAGCCAACAATCCCCTAGCGGGGATTACGAGCAGTACTTC.